These 3 T cell receptor beta chains share one sample of origin, sequenced in a study of long-term antiretroviral therapy in people with HIV. A v3.0 immunoSEQ assay was performed at survey level. Measured with immunoSEQ multiplex PCR; TCRdb has only the in-frame clones, and not every one. The data hold 30,000 to 40,000 clones, with roughly 76% observed a single time. The starting material was unsorted PBMCs, obtained 1.5 years after starting antiretroviral therapy. The receptors derive from a young man with HIV.

This clone was recorded only once. The chain recombines TRBV7-8 with TRBJ2-7, with 9 bases matching TRBD1. CDR1 is SGHVS, CDR2 FQNEAQ, per germline. The CDR3 runs to 14 residues. Unmatched junction bases numbered 4, after V lost 1 base and J lost 6 bases. DNA for the CDR3: TGTGCCAGCAGCTTAGGACAGGGGGGGGCCGAGCAGTACTTC. Translating it yields CASSLGQGGAEQYF. The full variable domain, its missing parts supplied by reference TRBV7-8 and TRBJ2-7, is GAGVSQSPRYKVAKRGQDVALRCDPISGHVSLFWYQQALGQGPEFLTYFQNEAQLDKSGLPSDRFFAERPEGSVSTLKIQRTQQEDSAVYLCASSLGQGGAEQYFGPGTRLTVT.

The gene calls are TRBV27 and TRBJ1-5; perhaps TRBD1 as D (5 bases). Between the trimmed V and J ends, which lost 5 bases and 0 bases, there was a span of 14 bases. The CDR3 sequence is 16 residues long. Germline CDR1 is MNHEY and CDR2 is SMNVEV (reference sequence). The DNA of the CDR3 is TGTGCCAGCAGTCTGACCCTGACAGCTAGCAATCAGCCCCAGCATTTT. Protein product: CASSLTLTASNQPQHF.

J is TRBJ1-3 and V is TRBV6-5; tentative D call: TRBD1 (6 bases). Germline V lookup: CDR1 MNHEY, CDR2 SVGAGI. This CDR3 is 14 amino acids long. Trimming pared 6 bases from V and 4 bases from J, leaving 13 bases between. CDR3 protein: CASSRGTPGNTIYF. As DNA, the CDR3 is TGTGCCAGCAGCCGCGGGACACCAGGAAACACCATATATTTT.